The clone carrying this T cell receptor beta chain came up many times. Its matching antigen is unknown. This CDR3 has 12 residues. V lost 5 bases, J lost 15 bases, and 10 bases stayed unmatched. Germline CDR1 and CDR2: LGHDT and YNNKEL (reference sequence). The data stem from a study of T cells after yellow fever vaccination. A 5'RACE template-switching step, the method used to make TCR cDNA, added a universal primer site and UMIs. TCRdb analysed the 5' RACE reads with MiXCR anew, one entry per CDR3 protein. This sample carries about 170,000 distinct CDR3 sequences, 11% of them seen once, and the ten largest clones take 30% to 45%. The study, taken as a whole, reports: Post-booster repertoires again held most primary-vaccination clones (96% CD4, about 90% CD8).

The V and J genes are TRBV3-1 and TRBJ2-1; 7 bases match TRBD1. This sequence was found in a man aged 18 to 30 who received the YFV17D yellow fever vaccine. The sequencing used CD8+ T cells sorted from PBMCs, collected 15 days after the yellow fever booster vaccination. DNA for the CDR3: TGTGCCAGCAGCTATACAGGGGATAGTCGGTTCTTC. Translation gives CASSYTGDSRFF.